A single T cell receptor beta chain is shown here with its context. TCRdb recomputed calls from the 5' RACE reads with MiXCR, one row per CDR3 protein. This sample has fewer than 55,000 distinct CDR3 sequences, with around 6.1% found just once. The data were taken from a study of early T cells in non-severe SARS-CoV-2 infection. Study in general: Sequenced material consisted of bulk RNA (from unsorted whole blood), and chains were unpaired.

The CDR3 runs to 15 residues. The germline CDR1 and CDR2 sequences are SGHRS and YFSETQ. Trimming stripped 6 bases from V and 4 bases from J, with 16 bases between. This receptor was obtained from an adult who was a healthcare worker with PCR-confirmed SARS-CoV-2 infection or an uninfected control (not recorded which). The chain couples TRBV5-1 to TRBJ2-2, with no clear D. Source: whole blood, taken at baseline. CDR3 residues: CASKETPAVTGELFF. CDR3 nucleotide sequence: TGCGCCAGCAAGGAAACCCCCGCCGTCACCGGGGAGCTGTTTTTT.